This T cell receptor (beta chain) was sequenced for a study of blood T cells in healthy people across ages. On the study more broadly: Template switching captured about one barcoded beta molecule per two T cells. Study-wide results and caveats: Higher diversity and more naive CD4+ cells were features of long-lived donors, compared to aged donors. Per million T cells, the diversity of TCR beta decreased roughly linearly as age advanced.

Germline V lookup: CDR1 SGHTA, CDR2 FQGNSA. The junction had 5 bases not matched to a gene; V was cut back by 8 bases and J by 5 bases. The CDR3 sequence is 14 residues long. Details on this clonotype: What it binds is not known.

Primers used in a second PCR of about 6 to 11 cycles were a sample-barcoded 5' primer and a J-beta primer mix. Each cDNA molecule was tagged by a template-switch adaptor with 12 random nucleotides. TCRdb re-analysed the 5' RACE reads in MiXCR, keeping a single row per CDR3 protein. The data hold around 580,000 distinct CDR3 sequences, with around 50% observed a single time. The specimen was blood. The sequence came from a man at least 80 years old in good health. The V call is TRBV7-2, the J call TRBJ1-6; 8 bases are shared with TRBD1. The DNA for the CDR3 is TGTGCCAGCTCCCGGGACAGGAATAATTCACCCCTCCACTTT. Translation: CASSRDRNNSPLHF.